These 32 T cell receptor beta chains were sequenced from one sample in a study of T cell changes during pregnancy in multiple sclerosis. Profiled with immunoSEQ multiplex PCR; TCRdb holds only in-frame clones, not every one. Of about 51,000 clones listed, approximately 94% are singletons. Sample: CD4+ T cells from peripheral blood mononuclear cells, taken in the second trimester of pregnancy. The receptors stem from a female donor with multiple sclerosis, enrolled in a pregnancy study.

The chain links TRBV10-3 to TRBJ2-5; TRBD2 agrees at 10 bases. The ends lost 8 bases at V and 2 bases at J; junction bases unmatched: 11. The CDR3 extends over 16 amino acids. Looked up from germline, CDR1 is ENHRY and CDR2 is SYGVKD. The CDR3 reads CAISLAGAGGQETQYF. DNA for the CDR3: TGTGCCATCTCTCTAGCGGGGGCCGGTGGACAAGAGACCCAGTACTTC.

This chain links TRBV6-5 with TRBJ1-1; D remains unclear. The V gene lost 6 bases and the J gene lost 2 bases, with 4 bases spanning the gap. CDR3 length: 11 residues. Germline V lookup: CDR1 MNHEY, CDR2 SVGAGI. CDR3 sequence: CASSRNTEAFF. CDR3 in DNA: TGTGCCAGCAGCAGAAACACTGAAGCTTTCTTT.

The rearrangement links TRBV19 to TRBJ1-2, with 12 bases identical to TRBD1. This CDR3 comprises 15 residues. V was pared by 7 bases and J by 4 bases, with 7 bases of the junction left unmatched. Germline values: CDR1 LNHDA, CDR2 SQIVND (reference sequence). CDR3 nucleotide sequence: TGTGCCAGTACCGAAAGGGACAGGGGGCTCTATGGCTACACCTTC. Translated: CASTERDRGLYGYTF.

The chain carries TRBV7-2 and TRBJ2-7, with D maybe TRBD2 (5 bases). From germline, CDR1 is SGHTA and CDR2 FQGNSA. The V and J ends lost 8 bases and 2 bases respectively, with 19 bases between them. There are 15 residues in the CDR3. CDR3 DNA: TGTGCCAGCCGCTGGCACGGGGTGGCAACCTACGAGCAGTACTTC. It is translated as CASRWHGVATYEQYF.

The J gene is TRBJ2-5, the V gene TRBV15, with D hard to call. Deletions cut 0 bases from V and 4 bases from J, with 6 bases between. The CDR3 extends over 13 amino acids. Looked up from germline, CDR1 is LNHNV and CDR2 is YYDKDF (reference sequence). This CDR3 reads CATSRDSRETQYF. CDR3 bases: TGTGCCACCAGCAGAGATTCTCGAGAGACCCAGTACTTC.

The rearrangement uses TRBV5-4 and TRBJ2-5, with TRBD1 identical over 7 bases. The ends lost 9 bases at V and 0 bases at J; junction bases unmatched: 8. CDR1 and CDR2 (germline): SGHNT, YYREEE (reference sequence). The CDR3 is 14 amino acids. CDR3 region: CATSTGSHQETQYF. The DNA for the CDR3 is TGTGCCACCTCGACAGGGAGTCACCAAGAGACCCAGTACTTC.

The rearrangement uses TRBV7-2 and TRBJ2-7; D not resolved. Germline V lookup: CDR1 SGHTA, CDR2 FQGNSA. CDR3 length: 13 residues. Trimming left V 6 bases short and J 7 bases short, with 16 bases between. CDR3 region: CASRPLGPGEQYF. The CDR3 DNA reads as TGTGCCAGCAGGCCACTCGGCCCCGGGGAGCAGTACTTC.

This chain uses TRBV5-4 with TRBJ1-4, with 8 nucleotides matching TRBD1. J lost 5 bases, V lost 3 bases, and 6 bases had no gene match. The CDR3 runs 15 residues. Germline V gene lookup returns CDR1 SGHNT and CDR2 YYREEE (reference sequence). CDR3 residues: CASSSTGAINEKLFF. CDR3 DNA: TGTGCCAGCAGCTCGACAGGGGCTATAAATGAAAAACTGTTTTTT. The full variable domain, rest sourced from reference TRBV5-4 and TRBJ1-4, is ETGVTQSPTHLIKTRGQQVTLRCSSQSGHNTVSWYQQALGQGPQFIFQYYREEENGRGNFPPRFSGLQFPNYSSELNVNALELDDSALYLCASSSTGAINEKLFFGSGTQLSVL.

CDR3 region: CASSSSGGREETQYF. CDR3 nucleotides: TGTGCCAGCAGCTCAAGCGGGGGGCGGGAAGAGACCCAGTACTTC. This chain links TRBV5-4 with TRBJ2-5, with 9 bases lining up with TRBD2. Germline V lookup: CDR1 SGHNT, CDR2 YYREEE (reference sequence). J lost 3 bases, V lost 3 bases, and 6 bases had no gene match. CDR3 length equals 15 residues.

This chain joins TRBV7-9 and TRBJ1-2; D is unresolved. The V end lost 2 bases, the J end lost 4 bases, and 5 bases lay between the germline ends. There are 12 residues in the CDR3. Germline V CDR1 and CDR2: SEHNR, FQNEAQ (reference sequence). CDR3 residues: CASSLSPYGYTF. The CDR3 nucleotides read TGTGCCAGCAGCTTAAGCCCCTATGGCTACACCTTC.

The V and J genes are TRBV19 and TRBJ1-1, with 9 positions matching TRBD1. V lost 6 bases, J lost 7 bases, and 6 bases stayed unmatched. Germline assignment: CDR1 LNHDA and CDR2 SQIVND (reference sequence). The CDR3 is 13 amino acids. The CDR3 sequence is CASSRRTGDEAFF. Here the CDR3 DNA reads TGTGCCAGTAGCCGCCGGACAGGGGATGAAGCTTTCTTT.

The sample holds one count of this clone. The V gene is TRBV5-5, the J gene TRBJ2-5, with a tentative D call TRBD1 (6 bases). The CDR3 loop spans 15 amino acids. V lost 4 bases and J lost 4, with 17 bases in between. Germline CDR1 reads SGHKS; CDR2 reads YYEKEE (reference sequence). CDR3 region: CASSPTGTGIETQYF. In nucleotides, the CDR3 is TGTGCCAGCAGCCCCACAGGGACGGGGATAGAGACCCAGTACTTC.

The CDR3 loop reads CASSLTGSGETQYF. DNA for the CDR3: TGTGCCAGCAGCTTGACAGGGTCGGGGGAGACCCAGTACTTC. The chain carries TRBV5-6 and TRBJ2-5; tentatively, D is TRBD1 (6 bases). This CDR3 is 14 amino acids long. V was cut by 1 base and J by 5 bases, with 12 bases left in between. Germline V CDR1 and CDR2: SGHDT, YYEEEE.

This rearrangement joins TRBV9 to TRBJ1-1; D call uncertain. Trimming cost V 4 bases and J 11 bases, with 18 bases left between them. CDR1 is SGDLS, CDR2 YYNGEE, per germline. The CDR3 contains 13 residues. This CDR3 reads CASSPQSQGAAFF. Here the CDR3 DNA reads TGTGCCAGCAGCCCCCAGTCCCAAGGAGCGGCTTTCTTT.

The chain couples TRBV4-2 to TRBJ2-7; 11 nucleotides align to TRBD2. V trimming: 3 bases; J trimming: 7 bases; junction bases outside the gene matches: 8. The germline gives CDR1 LGHNA, CDR2 YNFKEQ. This CDR3 has 15 amino acids. The CDR3 DNA sequence: TGTGCCAGCAGCCACCCACTAGCGGGGGAGAGGGAGCAGTACTTC. Translating gives CASSHPLAGEREQYF.

V and J are TRBV19 and TRBJ1-1, with a possible D match to TRBD1 (6 bases). CDR1 and CDR2 from the germline V gene are LNHDA and SQIVND (reference sequence). This CDR3 spans 15 amino acids. Trimming shortened V by 7 bases and J by 4 bases, and 19 bases separated the two germline ends. The CDR3 sequence is CASMNFRGGSTEAFF. CDR3 sequence (DNA): TGTGCCAGTATGAACTTTCGAGGGGGTAGCACTGAAGCTTTCTTT.

The genes are TRBV4-2 and TRBJ2-7, with 8 positions matching TRBD1. The germline V gene encodes CDR1 LGHNA and CDR2 YNFKEQ. Unmatched junction bases numbered 7, after V lost 1 base and J lost 5 bases. The CDR3 length is 15 residues. As DNA, the CDR3 is TGTGCCAGCAGCCAAGTTCACAGGGGGAACCACGAGCAGTACTTC. This gives the protein CASSQVHRGNHEQYF.

This chain links TRBV28 with TRBJ2-6, with a possible D match to TRBD1 (5 bases). Germline V CDR1 and CDR2: MDHEN, SYDVKM. The CDR3 sequence is 17 residues long. Trimming took 2 bases from V and 0 from J, leaving 11 bases between them. CDR3 region: CASSLRQLSSGANVLTF. The CDR3 nucleotides are TGTGCCAGCAGTTTAAGACAGCTAAGCTCTGGGGCCAACGTCCTGACTTTC.

This clone was counted a single time. This rearrangement joins TRBV10-3 to TRBJ1-1; 7 bases are shared with TRBD1. The CDR3 length is 12 residues. Per germline, CDR1 ENHRY and CDR2 SYGVKD. The V gene end was trimmed by 5 bases and the J gene end by 4 bases; junction bases not matched to a gene: 1. In nucleotides, the CDR3 is TGTGCCATCAGTACAGGGGCCACTGAAGCTTTCTTT. Translating gives CAISTGATEAFF.

The chain recombines TRBV7-2 with TRBJ2-2, with D possibly TRBD1 on 5 matching bases. Germline V gene data show CDR1 as SGHTA and CDR2 as FQGNSA. Trimming cost V 4 bases and J 6 bases, with 18 bases left between them. The CDR3 covers 16 residues. CDR3 nucleotides: TGTGCCAGCAGCTCGCGACAGTCCCCAAACCCCGGGGAGCTGTTTTTT. Translation gives CASSSRQSPNPGELFF.

The chain has TRBV5-6 and TRBJ2-7, with D possibly being TRBD2 (7 bases). Deletions cut 4 bases from V and 4 bases from J, with 18 bases between. This CDR3 is 15 amino acids long. Germline loops: CDR1 SGHDT, CDR2 YYEEEE. CDR3 region: CASSRLGRGPYEQYF. The CDR3 DNA reads TGTGCCAGCAGCCGCCTTGGGCGGGGGCCGTACGAGCAGTACTTC.

The gene calls are TRBV4-1 and TRBJ2-5; a possible D gene is TRBD2 (7 bases). The CDR3 spans 18 residues. In germline, CDR1 is MGHRA, CDR2 YSYEKL. V was pared by 0 bases and J by 2 bases, with 19 bases between. Written as DNA, the CDR3 is TGCGCCAGCAGCCAAGACTTTGCGGGGGCCCCGGCGCAAGAGACCCAGTACTTC. Protein sequence: CASSQDFAGAPAQETQYF.

The chain's CDR3 is CATGGRGRDQPQHF. CDR3 bases: TGTGCCACCGGGGGGAGGGGACGGGATCAGCCCCAGCATTTT. The genes are TRBV6-5 and TRBJ1-5, with D possibly being TRBD1 (5 bases). CDR3 size: 14 residues. The germline gives CDR1 MNHEY, CDR2 SVGAGI. Trimming shortened V by 10 bases and J by 5 bases, and 18 bases separated the two germline ends.

This clone was recorded a few times. The chain carries TRBV7-2 and TRBJ2-3; possibly TRBD2 for D (5 bases). The CDR3 extends over 14 amino acids. Trimming shortened V by 1 base and J by 2 bases, and 7 bases separated the two germline ends. Germline V gene data show CDR1 as SGHTA and CDR2 as FQGNSA. This CDR3 is CASSLDDYTDTQYF. DNA of the CDR3: TGTGCCAGCAGCTTAGACGACTACACAGATACGCAGTATTTT.

This clone occurred once. The chain combines TRBV7-2 with TRBJ2-3; 7 nucleotides line up with TRBD1. The V segment lost 5 bases and the J segment 0 bases; nucleotides outside the gene matches: 8. The CDR3 spans 16 residues. Germline V CDR1 and CDR2: SGHTA, FQGNSA. The CDR3 region has the DNA TGTGCCAGCAGCCCGGACAGGACTTCTAGCACAGATACGCAGTATTTT. It encodes CASSPDRTSSTDTQYF.

This clone showed up just once. J is TRBJ2-3 and V is TRBV25-1, with D possibly matching TRBD1 (6 bases). V was pared by 6 bases and J by 2 bases, with 12 bases between. Germline V CDR1 and CDR2: MGHDK, SYGVNS. There are 14 residues in the CDR3. The CDR3: CASSPGTHTDTQYF. The CDR3 nucleotides are TGTGCCAGCAGCCCCGGGACACACACAGATACGCAGTATTTT. Variable domain in full (rest from reference TRBV25-1 and TRBJ2-3): EADIYQTPRYLVIGTGKKITLECSQTMGHDKMYWYQQDPGMELHLIHYSYGVNSTEKGDLSSESTVSRIRTEHFPLTLESARPSHTSQYLCASSPGTHTDTQYFGPGTRLTVL.

The chain employs TRBV11-3 and TRBJ2-7, with D perhaps matching TRBD2 (6 bases). Looked up from germline, CDR1 is SGHNT and CDR2 is YENEEA. This CDR3 contains 14 residues. V was cut by 5 bases and J by 2 bases, with 13 bases left in between. DNA of the CDR3: TGTGCCAGCAGCCCGTCCGGACTAACCTACGAGCAGTACTTC. The encoded protein is CASSPSGLTYEQYF.

The chain is built from TRBV12-5 and TRBJ1-6, with D unresolved. CDR1 is LGHNT and CDR2 is FRNRAP in the germline V gene. The CDR3 totals 13 residues. V was shortened by 7 bases and J by 10 bases, with 14 bases between the two germline ends. The CDR3 is CASARTGVSPLHF. The CDR3 DNA follows: TGTGCTAGTGCCCGTACCGGGGTATCACCCCTCCACTTT.

This clone was detected only once. The CDR3 protein is CASSLDLAGGTDTQYF. DNA of the CDR3: TGTGCCAGCAGCTTAGATTTAGCGGGGGGCACAGATACGCAGTATTTT. V gene TRBV11-3 combines with J gene TRBJ2-3; 9 bases fit TRBD2. From germline, CDR1 is SGHNT and CDR2 YENEEA. This CDR3 is 16 amino acids long. V shed 0 bases and J 1 base; nucleotides not matched to a gene: 2.

The chain has TRBV6-1 and TRBJ1-2, with 7 nucleotides matching TRBD1. CDR1 MNHNS and CDR2 SASEGT come from the germline V gene. Trimming at V came to 11 bases and at J to 4 bases, leaving 10 bases not matched to a gene. The CDR3 length is 13 residues. The CDR3 nucleotides read TGTGCCGGCCGCGAGGCAGGGGGCTATGGCTACACCTTC. Translation gives CAGREAGGYGYTF.

V and J are TRBV28 and TRBJ1-2, with D possibly TRBD1 on 6 matching bases. The CDR3 is made up of 14 amino acids. V dropped 8 bases and J dropped 4 bases, with 17 bases sitting between them. The germline CDR1 and CDR2 sequences are MDHEN and SYDVKM. The CDR3 coding sequence is TGTGCCAGCGGTCGGACCGGGACATCCTATGGCTACACCTTC. It specifies CASGRTGTSYGYTF.

V is TRBV6-1 and J is TRBJ1-2, with TRBD1 matching 7 bases. CDR1 and CDR2 from the germline V gene are MNHNS and SASEGT. This CDR3 contains 15 residues. The V segment lost 1 base and the J segment 4 bases; nucleotides outside the gene matches: 6. The CDR3 here is CASSEGGGPSYGYTF. The CDR3 DNA sequence: TGTGCCAGCAGTGAAGGAGGGGGCCCTTCCTATGGCTACACCTTC.